These 23 T cell receptor beta chains were all obtained from the same sample, sequenced in a study of cytomegalovirus exposure and HLA in healthy donors. PCR was performed using 60 Vbeta and 13 Jbeta primers. Some clones are missing from TCRdb's copy, which holds only in-frame ones; the method was immunoSEQ multiplex PCR. The sample consists of around 90,000 clones, about 66% of them appearing once. Sequenced sample: PBMCs. These receptors were taken from a woman in her forties or fifties in good health and CMV-seropositive.

This clone was counted many times. This chain uses TRBV2 with TRBJ1-1, with no clear D. The CDR3 is 15 residues long. Germline V gene sequence: CDR1 SNHLY, CDR2 FYNNEI. V lost 3 bases and J lost 1, with 12 bases in between. The CDR3 DNA follows: TGTGCCAGCAGTGACGGAGGGATTAAGAACACTGAAGCTTTCTTT. Protein sequence: CASSDGGIKNTEAFF.

The chain employs TRBV19 and TRBJ1-5; 9 bases agree with TRBD1. Germline assignment: CDR1 LNHDA and CDR2 SQIVND (reference sequence). The CDR3 has 15 amino acids. The junction had 3 bases not matched to a gene; V was cut back by 1 base and J by 5 bases. The CDR3 region has the DNA TGTGCCAGTAGTATAGGAACAGGGGGCGATCAGCCCCAGCATTTT. It translates to CASSIGTGGDQPQHF.

The rearrangement links TRBV30 to TRBJ2-5; 15 nucleotides line up with TRBD2. Germline-derived CDR1 and CDR2 are GTSNPN and SVGIG (reference sequence). V gave up 8 bases and J gave up 6 bases; unmatched junction bases: 7. This CDR3 has 14 residues. As DNA, the CDR3 is TGTGCCGGTCGGACTAGCGGGGGGGTTAAGACCCAGTACTTC. This gives the protein CAGRTSGGVKTQYF.

The chain recombines TRBV6-5 with TRBJ1-1; 7 positions agree with TRBD1. The CDR3 contains 15 residues. The J segment lost 3 bases and the V segment lost 1 base, leaving 5 bases of the junction unmatched. Germline assignment: CDR1 MNHEY and CDR2 SVGAGI. CDR3 sequence reads: CASSYWTGRDTEAFF. The CDR3 coding sequence is TGTGCCAGCAGTTACTGGACAGGTCGGGACACTGAAGCTTTCTTT.

J is TRBJ1-5 and V is TRBV6-5; a possible D gene is TRBD1 (5 bases). Germline loops: CDR1 MNHEY, CDR2 SVGAGI. The ends were cut back, 5 bases at V and 0 bases at J, with 11 bases in the middle. The CDR3 totals 15 residues. The CDR3 protein is CASSNRYDSNQPQHF. The CDR3 nucleotides are TGTGCCAGCAGTAACAGGTACGATAGCAATCAGCCCCAGCATTTT.

The V and J genes are TRBV29-1 and TRBJ1-1, with D perhaps matching TRBD1 (5 bases). The CDR3 has 14 amino acids. Germline CDR1 SQVTM, CDR2 ANQGSEA. V was pared by 4 bases and J by 0 bases, with 12 bases between. CDR3 nucleotide sequence: TGCAGCGTTGTCCCGGGGGGAGTGAACACTGAAGCTTTCTTT. This gives the protein CSVVPGGVNTEAFF.

V and J are TRBV30 and TRBJ1-1; D perhaps matches TRBD1 (5 bases). Trimming took 1 base from V and 7 from J, leaving 10 bases between them. Germline V gene sequence: CDR1 GTSNPN, CDR2 SVGIG (reference sequence). There are 12 residues in the CDR3. Written as DNA, the CDR3 is TGTGCCTGGAGTGCAGCAGGGATTGAAGCTTTCTTT. It translates to CAWSAAGIEAFF. Full variable domain (missing parts from reference TRBV30 and TRBJ1-1): SQTIHQWPATLVQPVGSPLSLECTVEGTSNPNLYWYRQAAGRGLQLLFYSVGIGQISSEVPQNLSASRPQDRQFILSSKKLLLSDSGFYLCAWSAAGIEAFFGQGTRLTVV.

This clone has a handful of counts. This chain connects TRBV28 to TRBJ1-6; D remains ambiguous. This CDR3 region has 14 residues. Germline assignment: CDR1 MDHEN and CDR2 SYDVKM. V lost 2 bases, J lost 9 bases, and 11 bases lay in between. CDR3 bases: TGTGCCAGCAGTTTAGGAGGGTTGGCTTCACCCCTCCACTTT. It codes for CASSLGGLASPLHF.

This chain links TRBV19 with TRBJ2-3; 10 nucleotides line up with TRBD1. V was clipped by 6 bases and J by 2 bases; unmatched bases: 5. Germline V gene lookup returns CDR1 LNHDA and CDR2 SQIVND (reference sequence). The CDR3 runs to 15 residues. The CDR3 region is CASRTGQGNTDTQYF. DNA of the CDR3: TGTGCCAGTAGGACGGGACAGGGGAACACAGATACGCAGTATTTT. The complete variable domain, with remaining parts taken from reference TRBV19 and TRBJ2-3, reads DGGITQSPKYLFRKEGQNVTLSCEQNLNHDAMYWYRQDPGQGLRLIYYSQIVNDFQKGDIAEGYSVSREKKESFPLTVTSAQKNPTAFYLCASRTGQGNTDTQYFGPGTRLTVL.

A single count supports this clone. J is TRBJ1-2 and V is TRBV29-1; 7 bases agree with TRBD1. This CDR3 contains 14 residues. Germline V gives CDR1 SQVTM, CDR2 ANQGSEA. V lost 0 bases to trimming and J lost 4 bases; unmatched junction nucleotides: 5. CDR3 sequence reads: CSVEEEGAGYGYTF. CDR3 DNA: TGCAGCGTTGAAGAGGAGGGGGCCGGCTATGGCTACACCTTC. The variable domain in full, completed from reference TRBV29-1 and TRBJ1-2, reads SAVISQKPSRDICQRGTSLTIQCQVDSQVTMMFWYRQQPGQSLTLIATANQGSEATYESGFVIDKFPISRPNLTFSTLTVSNMSPEDSSIYLCSVEEEGAGYGYTFGSGTRLTVV.

This chain connects TRBV18 to TRBJ1-6; 7 nucleotides agree with TRBD1. The germline V gene has CDR1 KGHSH and CDR2 LQKENI. This CDR3 spans 14 amino acids. Trimming removed 6 bases from V and 6 bases from J; junction bases left unmatched: 5. The CDR3 region has the DNA TGTGCCAGCTCCCCAGGGACAGTTAATTCACCCCTCCACTTT. Residues: CASSPGTVNSPLHF. Full variable domain (rest looked up from reference TRBV18 and TRBJ1-6): NAGVMQNPRHLVRRRGQEARLRCSPMKGHSHVYWYRQLPEEGLKFMVYLQKENIIDESGMPKERFSAEFPKEGPSILRIQQVVRGDSAAYFCASSPGTVNSPLHFGNGTRLTVT.

The chain is built from TRBV7-9 and TRBJ2-2; possibly TRBD2 for D (6 bases). Germline V CDR1 and CDR2: SEHNR, FQNEAQ (reference sequence). The V end was cut by 5 bases, the J end by 1 base, with 11 bases between. The CDR3 covers 15 residues. The CDR3 protein is CASSPMGGNTGELFF. The CDR3 nucleotides are TGTGCCAGCAGCCCTATGGGAGGGAACACCGGGGAGCTGTTTTTT.

The chain employs TRBV6-5 and TRBJ1-2; D is unresolved. The CDR3 is made up of 15 amino acids. Trimming cost V 0 bases and J 3 bases, with 11 bases left between them. The germline V gene encodes CDR1 MNHEY and CDR2 SVGAGI. CDR3 nucleotides: TGTGCCAGCAGTTACTCAGCGAACGGGGACTATGGCTACACCTTC. The encoded protein is CASSYSANGDYGYTF.

This clone has more than one count but fewer than ten. This chain connects TRBV7-2 to TRBJ1-6, with 7 bases matching TRBD1. From germline, CDR1 is SGHTA and CDR2 FQGNSA. This CDR3 spans 16 amino acids. V lost 6 bases to trimming and J lost 0 bases; unmatched junction nucleotides: 5. This CDR3 is CASRTTGSSYNSPLHF. In DNA, the CDR3 is TGTGCCAGCAGAACGACAGGGAGCTCCTATAATTCACCCCTCCACTTT.

The chain combines TRBV5-6 with TRBJ1-3; 8 bases line up with TRBD1. The CDR3 has 15 amino acids. Germline loops: CDR1 SGHDT, CDR2 YYEEEE. The V and J ends lost 3 bases and 4 bases, in that order; junction bases with no gene match: 6. The CDR3 loop is CASSSEGTGGNTIYF. The CDR3 nucleotides read TGTGCCAGCAGCTCCGAGGGGACAGGAGGAAACACCATATATTTT. Supplemented by reference TRBV5-6 and TRBJ1-3, the full variable domain reads DAGVTQSPTHLIKTRGQQVTLRCSPKSGHDTVSWYQQALGQGPQFIFQYYEEEERQRGNFPDRFSGHQFPNYSSELNVNALLLGDSALYLCASSSEGTGGNTIYFGEGSWLTVV.

CDR3 protein: CASSEDLWTALSNQPQHF. CDR3 DNA: TGTGCCAGCAGTGAAGACTTGTGGACAGCACTTAGCAATCAGCCCCAGCATTTT. The J gene is TRBJ1-5, the V gene TRBV2, with D tentatively TRBD1 (6 bases). Deletions cut 1 base from V and 0 bases from J, with 16 bases between. Germline CDR1 and CDR2: SNHLY and FYNNEI. CDR3 size: 18 residues.

Concerning this clone: The same CDR3 is also encoded by other DNA sequences in this sample. The V and J genes are TRBV7-9 and TRBJ1-4, with D possibly matching TRBD1 (6 bases). The V end was cut by 5 bases, the J end by 7 bases, with 8 bases between. The CDR3 has 12 residues. Germline CDR1 and CDR2: SEHNR and FQNEAQ (reference sequence). The CDR3 DNA follows: TGTGCCAGCAGCCCACAGGGTGAAAAACTGTTTTTT. Protein: CASSPQGEKLFF.

The gene calls are TRBV5-1 and TRBJ2-1; 9 bases match TRBD2. The CDR3 covers 12 residues. Germline CDR1 SGHRS, CDR2 YFSETQ. Trimming cost V 5 bases and J 9 bases; bases outside gene matches: 3. This chain's CDR3 is CASSFSGGEQFF. CDR3 sequence (DNA): TGCGCCAGCAGTTTTAGCGGGGGTGAGCAGTTCTTC. The variable domain in full, completed from reference TRBV5-1 and TRBJ2-1, reads KAGVTQTPRYLIKTRGQQVTLSCSPISGHRSVSWYQQTPGQGLQFLFEYFSETQRNKGNFPGRFSGRQFSNSRSEMNVSTLELGDSALYLCASSFSGGEQFFGPGTRLTVL.

V and J are TRBV28 and TRBJ1-2; TRBD1 matches 8 bases. The germline V gene encodes CDR1 MDHEN and CDR2 SYDVKM. This CDR3 has 15 amino acids. The J segment lost 6 bases and the V segment lost 0 bases, leaving 6 bases of the junction unmatched. The CDR3 DNA is TGTGCCAGCAGTTTATGGGACAGGGACCCCAATGGCTACACCTTC. It is translated as CASSLWDRDPNGYTF.

The chain uses TRBV4-2 and TRBJ2-7; 7 positions agree with TRBD1. Losses at the gene ends were 5 bases for V and 2 bases for J; bases not matched to a gene: 9. CDR1 is LGHNA, CDR2 YNFKEQ, per germline. This CDR3 has 15 amino acids. CDR3 nucleotides: TGTGCCAGCAGCTTAAATCGGGACAGTACCTACGAGCAGTACTTC. Residues: CASSLNRDSTYEQYF.

The chain links TRBV19 to TRBJ2-1, with D uncertain. V lost 7 bases to trimming and J lost 3 bases, with 10 bases between them. Germline V gene lookup returns CDR1 LNHDA and CDR2 SQIVND (reference sequence). This CDR3 comprises 13 residues. The CDR3 DNA reads as TGTGCCAGTATTGGTTTCAGCTACAATGAGCAGTTCTTC. Amino acids: CASIGFSYNEQFF.

This clone was recorded only once. The chain uses TRBV29-1 and TRBJ1-1; TRBD1 aligns across 7 bases. CDR3 length equals 14 residues. The trim removed 5 bases at V and 0 bases at J, leaving 6 bases unmatched. CDR1 and CDR2 from the germline V gene are SQVTM and ANQGSEA. The chain's CDR3 is CSVSPGQMNTEAFF. The CDR3 DNA sequence: TGCAGCGTTTCTCCGGGACAGATGAACACTGAAGCTTTCTTT.

The chain couples TRBV5-1 to TRBJ2-1; tentative D call: TRBD2 (6 bases). CDR3 length: 16 residues. Germline CDR1 is SGHRS and CDR2 is YFSETQ. Deletions cut 5 bases from V and 0 bases from J, with 15 bases between. CDR3 protein: CASRSAGTPSYNEQFF. The CDR3 nucleotides are TGCGCCAGCAGGTCCGCCGGGACTCCCTCCTACAATGAGCAGTTCTTC.